The rows below give T cell receptor beta chains drawn from one sample of a study of T cell repertoires in ileal Crohn's disease. Generated by immunoSEQ multiplex PCR, the TCRdb table keeps only in-frame clones and is missing some. The sample contains 9,500 to 15,000 clones, around 77% of which appear only once. The sequenced sample consisted of ileal tissue. The receptors were sampled from an adult with Crohn's disease. Each CDR3 is given with its conserved first and last residue.

V	J	CDR3
TRBV5-1	TRBJ1-1	CASSVRGVRETEAFF
TRBV4-1	TRBJ1-3	CASSQEGQSPGNTIYF
TRBV5-6	TRBJ1-2	CASSLIGLTYGYTF
TRBV5-1	TRBJ1-1	CASSQPKSTGITEAFF
TRBV5-8	TRBJ2-7	CASRSPGQGGGEQYF
TRBV7-6	TRBJ2-5	CASSLARQETQYF
TRBV7-8	TRBJ2-7	CASGRTGYEQYF
TRBV6-1	TRBJ2-7	CASKVTVYSYEQYF
TRBV15	TRBJ1-5	CATSRGEVQGGNQPQHF
TRBV30	TRBJ1-1	CAWSAGDRVGENTEAFF